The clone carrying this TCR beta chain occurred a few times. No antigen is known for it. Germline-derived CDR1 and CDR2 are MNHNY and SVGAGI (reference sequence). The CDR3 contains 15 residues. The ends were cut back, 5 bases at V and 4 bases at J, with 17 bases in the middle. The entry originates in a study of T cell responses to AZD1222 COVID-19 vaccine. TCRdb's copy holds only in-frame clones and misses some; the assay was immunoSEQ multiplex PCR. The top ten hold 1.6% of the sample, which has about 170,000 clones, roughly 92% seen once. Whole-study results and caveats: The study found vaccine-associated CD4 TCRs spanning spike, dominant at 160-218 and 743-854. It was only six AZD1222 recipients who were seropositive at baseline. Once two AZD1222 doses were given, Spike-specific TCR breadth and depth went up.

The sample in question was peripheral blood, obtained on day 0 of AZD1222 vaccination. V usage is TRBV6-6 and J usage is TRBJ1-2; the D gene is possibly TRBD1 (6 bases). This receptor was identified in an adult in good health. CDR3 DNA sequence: TGTGCCAGCAGTCCCTCGGGGGGCAATAGCTATGGCTACACCTTC. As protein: CASSPSGGNSYGYTF.